This T cell receptor beta chain was profiled in a study of T cell changes during pregnancy in multiple sclerosis. Clones were sequenced by immunoSEQ multiplex PCR, and TCRdb holds only the in-frame ones, with some missing. The table includes fewer than 80,000 clones, roughly 90% detected once. This CDR3 is 12 amino acids long. V lost 6 bases and J lost 7, with 10 bases in between. CDR1 is MNHEY and CDR2 is SMNVEV in the germline V gene (reference sequence). The chain has TRBV27 and TRBJ2-1; D gene ambiguous. The starting material was peripheral blood, obtained in the first trimester of pregnancy. This sequence originates from a female donor in good health, enrolled as a control in a pregnancy study. CDR3 region: CASRRMLNEQFF. Here the CDR3 DNA reads TGTGCCAGCAGGCGGATGTTGAATGAGCAGTTCTTC.